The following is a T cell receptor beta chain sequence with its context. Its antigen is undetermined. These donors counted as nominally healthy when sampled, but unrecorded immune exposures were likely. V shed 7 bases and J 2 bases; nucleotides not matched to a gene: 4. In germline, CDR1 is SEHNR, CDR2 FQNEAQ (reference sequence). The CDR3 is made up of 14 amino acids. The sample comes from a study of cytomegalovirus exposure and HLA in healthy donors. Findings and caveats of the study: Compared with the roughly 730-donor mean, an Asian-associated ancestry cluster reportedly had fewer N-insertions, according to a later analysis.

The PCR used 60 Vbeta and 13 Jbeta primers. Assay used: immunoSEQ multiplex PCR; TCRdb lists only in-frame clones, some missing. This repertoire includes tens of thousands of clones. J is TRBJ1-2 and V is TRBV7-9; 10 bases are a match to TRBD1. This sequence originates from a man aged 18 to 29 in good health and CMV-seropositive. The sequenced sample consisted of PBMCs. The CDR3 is CASTPTGGNYGYTF. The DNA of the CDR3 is TGTGCCAGCACCCCGACAGGGGGCAACTATGGCTACACCTTC.